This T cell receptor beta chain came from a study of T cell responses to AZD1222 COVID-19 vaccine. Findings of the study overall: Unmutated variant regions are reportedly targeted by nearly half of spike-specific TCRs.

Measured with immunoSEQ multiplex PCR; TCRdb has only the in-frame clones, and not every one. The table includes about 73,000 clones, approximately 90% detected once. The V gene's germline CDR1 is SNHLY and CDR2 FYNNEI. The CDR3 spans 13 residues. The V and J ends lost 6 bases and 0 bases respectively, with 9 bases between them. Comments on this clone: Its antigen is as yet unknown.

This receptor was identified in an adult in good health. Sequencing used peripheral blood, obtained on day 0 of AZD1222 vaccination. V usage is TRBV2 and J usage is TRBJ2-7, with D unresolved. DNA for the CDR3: TGTGCCAGCAGAAGCCCGACCTCCTACGAGCAGTACTTC. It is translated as CASRSPTSYEQYF.